The following is a T cell receptor beta chain sequence with its context. These data originate in a study of blood T cell repertoires in COVID-19. With 4 bases removed from V and 4 bases from J, the gap between germline ends came to 11 bases. This CDR3 has 13 residues. Germline values: CDR1 SNHLY, CDR2 FYNNEI. As processed by the authors: Reference gene primer amplification gave nucleated cell count estimates. Only in-frame clones appear in the TCRdb table, and some are missing; sequencing was by immunoSEQ multiplex PCR. That table is the source of V, J and clone size, and D and trimming were worked out from the DNA. The table lists 95,000 to 150,000 clones, around 87% of them singletons.

The TCR was taken from a man between 65 and 85 years old with active or convalescent COVID-19. Sequencing used peripheral blood. The chain is built from TRBV2 and TRBJ2-7; tentative D call: TRBD2 (6 bases). DNA of the CDR3: TGTGCCAGCAGTGCCGGGACTCTTTACGAGCAGTACTTC. Its translation: CASSAGTLYEQYF.